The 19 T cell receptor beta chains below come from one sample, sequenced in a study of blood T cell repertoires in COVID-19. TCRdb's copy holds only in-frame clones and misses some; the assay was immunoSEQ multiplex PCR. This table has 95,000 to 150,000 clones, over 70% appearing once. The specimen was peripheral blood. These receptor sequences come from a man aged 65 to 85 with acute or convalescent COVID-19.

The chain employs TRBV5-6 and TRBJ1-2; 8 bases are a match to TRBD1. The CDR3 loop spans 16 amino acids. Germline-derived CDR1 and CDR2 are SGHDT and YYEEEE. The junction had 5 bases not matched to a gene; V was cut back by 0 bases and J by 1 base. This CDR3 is CASSLAGGDGNYGYTF. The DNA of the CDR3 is TGTGCCAGCAGCTTGGCAGGGGGCGATGGTAACTATGGCTACACCTTC.

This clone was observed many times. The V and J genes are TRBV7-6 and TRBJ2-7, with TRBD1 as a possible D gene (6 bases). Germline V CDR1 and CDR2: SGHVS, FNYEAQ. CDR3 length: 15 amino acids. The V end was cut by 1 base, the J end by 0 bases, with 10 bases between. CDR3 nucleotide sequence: TGTGCCAGCAGCTTAGGGGGACACCTCTCCTACGAGCAGTACTTC. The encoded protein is CASSLGGHLSYEQYF.

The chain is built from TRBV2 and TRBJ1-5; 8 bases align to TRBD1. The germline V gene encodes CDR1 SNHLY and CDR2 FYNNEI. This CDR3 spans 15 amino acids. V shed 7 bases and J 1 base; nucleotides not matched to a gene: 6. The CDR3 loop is CASINDRGSNQPQHF. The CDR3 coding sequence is TGTGCCAGCATTAACGACAGGGGAAGCAATCAGCCCCAGCATTTT.

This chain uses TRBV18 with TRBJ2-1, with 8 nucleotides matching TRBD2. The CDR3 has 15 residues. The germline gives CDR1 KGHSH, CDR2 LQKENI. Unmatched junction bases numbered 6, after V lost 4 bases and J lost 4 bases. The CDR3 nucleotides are TGTGCCAGCTCACGCCCCAGCGGGGGTTACAATGAGCAGTTCTTC. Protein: CASSRPSGGYNEQFF.

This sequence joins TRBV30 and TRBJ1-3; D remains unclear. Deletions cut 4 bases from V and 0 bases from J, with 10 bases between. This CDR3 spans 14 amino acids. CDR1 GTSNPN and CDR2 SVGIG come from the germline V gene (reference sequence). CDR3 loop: CAWTETLSGNTIYF. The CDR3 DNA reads TGTGCCTGGACTGAAACTCTCTCTGGAAACACCATATATTTT.

In DNA, the CDR3 is TGTGCCAGCTCACCCCGGGGTGAAAAACTGTTTTTT. Residues: CASSPRGEKLFF. The chain carries TRBV18 and TRBJ1-4; D remains unclear. The length of the CDR3 is 12 residues. The V end was cut by 3 bases, the J end by 7 bases, with 6 bases between. Germline V gene sequence: CDR1 KGHSH, CDR2 LQKENI.

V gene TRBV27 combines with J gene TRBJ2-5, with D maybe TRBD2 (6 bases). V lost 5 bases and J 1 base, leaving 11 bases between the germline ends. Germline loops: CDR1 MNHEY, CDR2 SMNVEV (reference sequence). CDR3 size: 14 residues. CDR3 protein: CASSLRGPQETQYF. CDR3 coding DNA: TGTGCCAGCAGTCTGCGGGGTCCCCAAGAGACCCAGTACTTC.

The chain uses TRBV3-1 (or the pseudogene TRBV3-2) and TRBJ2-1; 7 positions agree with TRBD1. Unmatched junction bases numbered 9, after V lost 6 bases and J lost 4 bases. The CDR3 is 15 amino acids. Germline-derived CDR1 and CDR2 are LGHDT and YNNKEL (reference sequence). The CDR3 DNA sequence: TGTGCCAGCAGGCCCGGGACAGATATTTACAATGAGCAGTTCTTC. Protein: CASRPGTDIYNEQFF.

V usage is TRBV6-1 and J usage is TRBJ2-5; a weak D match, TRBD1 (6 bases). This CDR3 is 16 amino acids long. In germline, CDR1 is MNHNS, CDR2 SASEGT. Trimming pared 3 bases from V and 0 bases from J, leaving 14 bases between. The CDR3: CASSDRTASYQETQYF. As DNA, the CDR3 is TGTGCCAGCAGTGACCGGACAGCTTCGTACCAAGAGACCCAGTACTTC.

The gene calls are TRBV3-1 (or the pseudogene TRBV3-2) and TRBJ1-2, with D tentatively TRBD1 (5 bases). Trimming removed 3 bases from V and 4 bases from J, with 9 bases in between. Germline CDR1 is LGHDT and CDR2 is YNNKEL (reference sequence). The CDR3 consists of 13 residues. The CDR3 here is CASSQTELYGYTF. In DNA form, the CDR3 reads TGTGCCAGCAGCCAGACAGAGCTCTATGGCTACACCTTC.

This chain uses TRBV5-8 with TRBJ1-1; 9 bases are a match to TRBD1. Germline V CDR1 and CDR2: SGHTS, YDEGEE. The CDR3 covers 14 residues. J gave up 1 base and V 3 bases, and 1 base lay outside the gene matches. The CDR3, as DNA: TGTGCCAGCAGCTCGGGACAGGGGAACACTGAAGCTTTCTTT. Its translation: CASSSGQGNTEAFF.

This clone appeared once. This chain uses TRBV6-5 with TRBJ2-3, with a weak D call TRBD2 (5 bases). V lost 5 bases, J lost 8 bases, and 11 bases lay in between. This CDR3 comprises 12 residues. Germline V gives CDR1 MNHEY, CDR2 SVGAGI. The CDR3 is CASSTPAGTQYF. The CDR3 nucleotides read TGTGCCAGCAGTACCCCGGCGGGTACGCAGTATTTT.

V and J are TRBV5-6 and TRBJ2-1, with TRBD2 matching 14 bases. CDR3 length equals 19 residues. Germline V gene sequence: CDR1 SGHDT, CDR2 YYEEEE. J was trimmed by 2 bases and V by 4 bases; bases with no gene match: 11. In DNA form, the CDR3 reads TGTGCCAGCAGCCCCTGGACTAGCGGGGGGCAAACTCCCTACAATGAGCAGTTCTTC. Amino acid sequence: CASSPWTSGGQTPYNEQFF.

CDR3 in amino acids: CASSEIRSPIQYF. The CDR3 DNA reads as TGTGCCAGCAGTGAAATTAGGAGTCCTATTCAGTACTTC. The chain is built from TRBV2 and TRBJ2-4; D call uncertain. Trimming took off 2 bases at V and 10 bases at J, with 12 bases between the two ends. The CDR3 is 13 residues long. CDR1 and CDR2 from the germline V gene are SNHLY and FYNNEI.

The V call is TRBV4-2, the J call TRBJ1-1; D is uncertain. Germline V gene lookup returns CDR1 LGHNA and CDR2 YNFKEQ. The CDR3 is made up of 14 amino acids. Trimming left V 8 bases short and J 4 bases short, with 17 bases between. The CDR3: CASSRAGAGTEAFF. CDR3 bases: TGTGCCAGCTCCCGGGCGGGTGCGGGCACTGAAGCTTTCTTT.

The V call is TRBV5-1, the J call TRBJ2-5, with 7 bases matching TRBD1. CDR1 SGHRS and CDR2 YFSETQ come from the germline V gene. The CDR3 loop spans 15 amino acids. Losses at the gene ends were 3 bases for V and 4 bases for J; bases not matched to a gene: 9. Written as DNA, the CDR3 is TGCGCCAGCAGCTCAATGACAGGGACCCCAGAGACCCAGTACTTC. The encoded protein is CASSSMTGTPETQYF.

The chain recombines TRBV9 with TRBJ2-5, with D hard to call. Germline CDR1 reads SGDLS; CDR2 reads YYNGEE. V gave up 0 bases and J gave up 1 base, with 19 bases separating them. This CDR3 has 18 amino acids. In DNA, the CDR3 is TGTGCCAGCAGCGTAGGGTCGGGTTCACTCATGTCCCAAGAGACCCAGTACTTC. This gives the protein CASSVGSGSLMSQETQYF.

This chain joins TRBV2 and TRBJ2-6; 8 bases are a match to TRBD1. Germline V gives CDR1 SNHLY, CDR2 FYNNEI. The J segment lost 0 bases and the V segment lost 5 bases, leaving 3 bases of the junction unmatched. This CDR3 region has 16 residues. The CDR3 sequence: CASSRDRNSGANVLTF. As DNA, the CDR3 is TGTGCCAGCAGTCGGGACAGGAACTCTGGGGCCAACGTCCTGACTTTC.

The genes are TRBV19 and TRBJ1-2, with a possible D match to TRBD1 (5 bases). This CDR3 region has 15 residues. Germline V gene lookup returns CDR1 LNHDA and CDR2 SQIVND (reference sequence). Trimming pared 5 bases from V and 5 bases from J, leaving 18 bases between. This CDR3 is CASSARTLGQYGYTF. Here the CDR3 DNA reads TGTGCCAGTAGTGCCCGAACCTTGGGGCAATATGGCTACACCTTC.